This TCR beta chain was recorded in a study of T cell changes during pregnancy in multiple sclerosis. The length of the CDR3 is 13 residues. The J segment lost 4 bases and the V segment lost 4 bases, leaving 6 bases of the junction unmatched. Germline V gene sequence: CDR1 SQVTM, CDR2 ANQGSEA. Assay: immunoSEQ multiplex PCR; the TCRdb copy retains only in-frame clones and omits some. There are about 57,000 clones in the sample; about 92% occur only once, and more than 1.5% lies in the top ten. The chain links TRBV29-1 to TRBJ1-1; 7 nucleotides line up with TRBD1. This clonotype was obtained from a female donor with multiple sclerosis, enrolled in a pregnancy study. The specimen comprised peripheral blood, sampled after pregnancy. CDR3 DNA sequence: TGCAGCGTTGTGGACAGGTCAGGCACTGAAGCTTTCTTT. This sequence encodes CSVVDRSGTEAFF.